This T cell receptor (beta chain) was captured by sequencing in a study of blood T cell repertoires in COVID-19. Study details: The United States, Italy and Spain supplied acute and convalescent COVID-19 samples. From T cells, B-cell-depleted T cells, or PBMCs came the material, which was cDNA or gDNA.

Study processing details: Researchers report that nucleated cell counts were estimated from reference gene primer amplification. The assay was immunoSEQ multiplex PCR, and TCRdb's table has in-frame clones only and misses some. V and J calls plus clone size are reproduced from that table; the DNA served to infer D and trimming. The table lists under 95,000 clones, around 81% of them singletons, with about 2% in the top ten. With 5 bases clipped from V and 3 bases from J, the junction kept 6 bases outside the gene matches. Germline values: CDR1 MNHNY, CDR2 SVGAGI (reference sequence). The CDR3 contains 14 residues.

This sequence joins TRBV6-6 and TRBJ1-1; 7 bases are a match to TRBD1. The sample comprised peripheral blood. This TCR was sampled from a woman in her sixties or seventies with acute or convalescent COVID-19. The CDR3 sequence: CASSPRGPDTEAFF. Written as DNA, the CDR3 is TGTGCCAGCAGTCCAAGGGGGCCGGACACTGAAGCTTTCTTT.